What follows describes a single T cell receptor beta chain. The target antigen is unknown. The data are from a study of early T cells in non-severe SARS-CoV-2 infection. Study-wide context: The authors sequenced bulk RNA from unsorted whole blood, leaving chains unpaired. Whole-study findings and limits: VDJdb-based annotation leaned toward anti-spike CD8 responses and missed private and CD4 specificities.

CDR3 length: 12 amino acids. The germline V gene encodes CDR1 DFQATT and CDR2 SNEGSKA (reference sequence). V was clipped by 6 bases and J by 3 bases, with 12 bases between them. Unique molecular identifiers were added to individual cDNA molecules. TCRdb re-called the 5' RACE reads with MiXCR, one entry per CDR3 protein. Of just over 65,000 distinct CDR3 sequences in the sample, approximately 13% were seen once. This clonotype was obtained from an adult who was a healthcare worker with PCR-confirmed SARS-CoV-2 infection or an uninfected control (not recorded which). This sequence joins TRBV20-1 and TRBJ2-7; D perhaps matches TRBD1 (6 bases). Sequencing input: whole blood. The CDR3 DNA is TGCAGTGCCGAGGGACAAATCTACGAGCAGTACTTC. Encoded protein: CSAEGQIYEQYF.